A single sample gave rise to the 22 T cell receptor beta chains below, sequenced in a study of T cell responses to AZD1222 COVID-19 vaccine (dated by TCRdb to the early 2020s). To prepare the library, the immunoSEQ multiplex PCR assay was applied. TCRdb took this table from immuneACCESS and kept in-frame rearrangements with V and J called. Such tables lack part of the clones; where checked against another copy, unresolved V genes explain under half of the gap, and the rest is unexplained. Here the sample has tens of thousands of clones; roughly 90% occur a single time. The ten largest clones capture 11% to 15% of the sample. The sample's time point label, decoded: about 28 days (+/-7) after the second vaccine dose. The specimen comprised peripheral blood, sampled 28 days after the second AZD1222 dose. These receptors were taken from an adult who received the AZD1222 COVID-19 vaccine.

The chain uses TRBV4-3 and TRBJ1-4, with D uncertain. The V and J ends lost 1 base and 3 bases respectively, with 12 bases between them. Germline lookup yields CDR1 LGHNA and CDR2 YSLEER. This CDR3 spans 16 amino acids. The CDR3 DNA follows: TGCGCCAGCAGCCAAGGGATCGCAATGGCTAATGAAAAACTGTTTTTT. Its translation: CASSQGIAMANEKLFF.

This clone was observed a single time. This chain connects TRBV19 to TRBJ2-6, with TRBD2 as a possible D gene (5 bases). Trimming cost V 6 bases and J 4 bases, with 16 bases left between them. The CDR3 covers 16 residues. The germline gives CDR1 LNHDA, CDR2 SQIVND (reference sequence). The CDR3 protein is CASSRMGVPGANVLTF. The CDR3 DNA reads as TGTGCCAGTAGCCGTATGGGAGTACCCGGGGCCAACGTCCTGACTTTC.

The CDR3 DNA is TGTGCCAGCAGTGAAACCAGCGCCCTCTCCTACAATGAGCAGTTCTTC. This codes for CASSETSALSYNEQFF. The chain uses TRBV6-1 and TRBJ2-1; D is uncertain. CDR3 size: 16 residues. With 2 bases removed from V and 0 bases from J, the gap between germline ends came to 11 bases. Per germline, CDR1 MNHNS and CDR2 SASEGT.

The rearrangement uses TRBV7-2 and TRBJ1-2; possible D gene TRBD1, 5 bases. Germline V gives CDR1 SGHTA, CDR2 FQGNSA. Trimming left V 1 base short and J 3 bases short, with 6 bases between. The CDR3 length is 13 residues. Here the CDR3 reads CASSLGGYYGYTF. The DNA for the CDR3 is TGTGCCAGCAGCTTAGGGGGCTACTATGGCTACACCTTC.

With respect to this clone: The sample has other DNA sequences that encode this CDR3 too. The genes are TRBV4-1 and TRBJ1-1; possibly TRBD1 for D (5 bases). This CDR3 region has 15 residues. V was cut by 0 bases and J by 0 bases, with 8 bases left in between. Germline V lookup: CDR1 MGHRA, CDR2 YSYEKL. CDR3 sequence reads: CASSQEGTVNTEAFF. The CDR3 DNA reads as TGCGCCAGCAGCCAAGAGGGGACTGTGAACACTGAAGCTTTCTTT.

The chain is built from TRBV7-2 and TRBJ1-1, with a weak D call TRBD1 (5 bases). V was pared by 3 bases and J by 1 base, with 12 bases between. From germline, CDR1 is SGHTA and CDR2 FQGNSA. The CDR3 length is 15 residues. In DNA form, the CDR3 reads TGTGCCAGCAGCTTCGGGGACCTAAGGAACACTGAAGCTTTCTTT. Protein product: CASSFGDLRNTEAFF.

This clone was seen just once. The genes are TRBV7-2 and TRBJ2-7, with 9 bases that match TRBD2. V lost 2 bases and J lost 6; bases outside the gene matches: 8. CDR3 length equals 15 residues. Germline loops: CDR1 SGHTA, CDR2 FQGNSA. The CDR3 region is CASSLWRGGDREQYF. For the CDR3, the DNA is TGTGCCAGCAGCTTATGGCGCGGGGGGGATCGCGAGCAGTACTTC.

The V and J genes are TRBV7-9 and TRBJ1-3; D is possibly TRBD1 (5 bases). CDR1 and CDR2 from the germline V gene are SEHNR and FQNEAQ (reference sequence). The CDR3 extends over 16 amino acids. The germline V and J ends were trimmed by 5 bases and 2 bases, with 16 bases remaining between them. CDR3 amino acids: CASSRSQVGAGNTIYF. For the CDR3, the DNA is TGTGCCAGCAGCCGATCTCAAGTAGGGGCTGGAAACACCATATATTTT.

The chain joins TRBV24-1 to TRBJ1-2; D remains ambiguous. Germline loops: CDR1 KGHDR, CDR2 SFDVKD. The CDR3 runs 12 residues. V lost 3 bases and J 8 bases, leaving 9 bases between the germline ends. The CDR3: CATSDPNSGYTF. The CDR3 DNA reads TGTGCCACCAGTGATCCGAACTCCGGCTACACCTTC.

This sequence joins TRBV29-1 and TRBJ1-4; D gene uncertain. This CDR3 comprises 12 residues. CDR1 and CDR2 from the germline V gene are SQVTM and ANQGSEA. The CDR3 is CSALEVGEKLFF. The CDR3 DNA sequence: TGCAGTGCCCTCGAGGTGGGGGAAAAACTGTTTTTT.

This clone turned up a few times. J is TRBJ2-2 and V is TRBV27, with 8 nucleotides matching TRBD1. Trimming took 9 bases from V and 5 from J; bases not matched to a gene: 14. Germline V lookup: CDR1 MNHEY, CDR2 SMNVEV (reference sequence). CDR3 length equals 16 residues. CDR3 nucleotides: TGTGCCAGTCGTTCCCCTTCAGGGGGCGCGACCGGGGAGCTGTTTTTT. Encoded protein: CASRSPSGGATGELFF.

The V and J genes are TRBV5-5 and TRBJ1-3; TRBD1 aligns across 7 bases. Losses at the gene ends were 2 bases for V and 0 bases for J; bases not matched to a gene: 8. The germline V gene has CDR1 SGHKS and CDR2 YYEKEE (reference sequence). There are 17 residues in the CDR3. CDR3 sequence: CASSFRQGGTSGNTIYF. Written as DNA, the CDR3 is TGTGCCAGCAGCTTCCGACAGGGAGGTACCTCTGGAAACACCATATATTTT. Complete variable domain (other parts from reference TRBV5-5 and TRBJ1-3): DAGVTQSPTHLIKTRGQQVTLRCSPISGHKSVSWYQQVLGQGPQFIFQYYEKEERGRGNFPDRFSARQFPNYSSELNVNALLLGDSALYLCASSFRQGGTSGNTIYFGEGSWLTVV.

The genes are TRBV11-1 and TRBJ1-1, with D hard to call. The germline gives CDR1 SGHAT, CDR2 FQDESV (reference sequence). V shed 2 bases and J shed 5 bases, with 9 bases lying between them. The CDR3 extends over 13 amino acids. CDR3 nucleotides: TGTGCCAGCAGCTTATATGAGGGAACTGAAGCTTTCTTT. As protein: CASSLYEGTEAFF.

This chain links TRBV4-2 with TRBJ2-3, with unresolved D. Deletions cut 0 bases from V and 0 bases from J, with 4 bases between. This CDR3 contains 14 residues. Looked up from germline, CDR1 is LGHNA and CDR2 is YNFKEQ. CDR3 sequence (DNA): TGTGCCAGCAGCCAAGATCTGAGCACAGATACGCAGTATTTT. It translates to CASSQDLSTDTQYF.

The gene calls are TRBV6-1 and TRBJ2-7, with D possibly TRBD1 on 6 matching bases. V was trimmed by 0 bases and J by 2 bases, leaving 8 bases between them. CDR3 size: 14 residues. Per germline, CDR1 MNHNS and CDR2 SASEGT. The CDR3 loop is CASSEAGAPYEQYF. As DNA, the CDR3 is TGTGCCAGCAGTGAAGCGGGGGCACCCTACGAGCAGTACTTC.

V and J are TRBV27 and TRBJ2-7, with no clear D. Per the germline V gene, CDR1 is MNHEY and CDR2 is SMNVEV (reference sequence). There are 14 residues in the CDR3. Trimming took off 5 bases at V and 1 base at J, with 12 bases between the two ends. CDR3 nucleotides: TGTGCCAGCAGTAAATACAGAGATTCCTACGAGCAGTACTTC. Translating gives CASSKYRDSYEQYF.

The chain carries TRBV6-5 and TRBJ2-7; no definite D call. The CDR3 totals 13 residues. The V gene lost 0 bases and the J gene lost 2 bases, with 5 bases spanning the gap. The germline V gene encodes CDR1 MNHEY and CDR2 SVGAGI. CDR3 in amino acids: CASSYSGTYEQYF. The CDR3 DNA follows: TGTGCCAGCAGTTACTCGGGGACCTACGAGCAGTACTTC.

This chain joins TRBV2 and TRBJ1-1, with TRBD1 identical over 9 bases. The CDR3 totals 14 residues. Germline loops: CDR1 SNHLY, CDR2 FYNNEI. V trimming: 8 bases; J trimming: 4 bases; junction bases outside the gene matches: 8. The chain's CDR3 is CASANDRGATEAFF. CDR3 coding DNA: TGTGCCAGCGCAAACGACAGGGGGGCCACTGAAGCTTTCTTT.

This rearrangement joins TRBV2 to TRBJ1-1; D not resolved. V gave up 6 bases and J gave up 0 bases, with 11 bases separating them. The V gene's germline CDR1 is SNHLY and CDR2 FYNNEI. This CDR3 has 14 amino acids. The CDR3 coding sequence is TGTGCCAGCAGGGCAACGACGTTGAACACTGAAGCTTTCTTT. Its translation is CASRATTLNTEAFF.

The rearrangement links TRBV9 to TRBJ2-1; possible D gene TRBD2, 6 bases. The CDR3 spans 14 residues. Germline V gives CDR1 SGDLS, CDR2 YYNGEE. Trimming cost V 0 bases and J 5 bases, with 9 bases left between them. The chain's CDR3 is CASSVGRADNEQFF. Here the CDR3 DNA reads TGTGCCAGCAGCGTAGGGAGGGCGGACAATGAGCAGTTCTTC.

This clone has only a few counts. The chain recombines TRBV2 with TRBJ1-1; 10 bases fit TRBD1. The germline V gene encodes CDR1 SNHLY and CDR2 FYNNEI. This CDR3 has 14 residues. J lost 3 bases, V lost 7 bases, and 5 bases had no gene match. The CDR3 sequence: CASTRQGAYTEAFF. The CDR3 nucleotides read TGTGCCAGCACTAGACAGGGGGCTTACACTGAAGCTTTCTTT.

The chain recombines TRBV10-3 with TRBJ2-3, with D unresolved. V was cut by 3 bases and J by 4 bases, with 5 bases left in between. Germline loops: CDR1 ENHRY, CDR2 SYGVKD. The CDR3 runs 12 residues. The DNA for the CDR3 is TGTGCCATCAGTGATCGGGCAGATACGCAGTATTTT. Its translation: CAISDRADTQYF.